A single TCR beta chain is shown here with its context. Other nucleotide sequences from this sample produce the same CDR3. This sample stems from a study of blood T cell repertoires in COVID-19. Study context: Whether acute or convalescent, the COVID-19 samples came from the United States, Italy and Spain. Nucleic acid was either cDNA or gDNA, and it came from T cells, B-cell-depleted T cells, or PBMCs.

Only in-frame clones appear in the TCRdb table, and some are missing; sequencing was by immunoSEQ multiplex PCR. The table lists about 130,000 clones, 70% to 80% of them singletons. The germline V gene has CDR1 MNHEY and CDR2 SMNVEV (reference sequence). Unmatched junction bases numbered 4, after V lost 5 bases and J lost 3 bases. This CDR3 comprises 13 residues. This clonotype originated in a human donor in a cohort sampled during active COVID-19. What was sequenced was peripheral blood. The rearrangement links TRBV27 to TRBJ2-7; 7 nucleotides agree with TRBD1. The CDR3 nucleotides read TGTGCCAGCAGTCGGGACAGCAGCTACGAGCAGTACTTC. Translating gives CASSRDSSYEQYF.